Listed here are 24 T cell receptor beta chains from one sample, sequenced in a study of regulatory T cells in long-lasting Graves disease. Construction of the TCR beta libraries employed iRepertoire HTBI primers in conjunction with Arm-PCR of CDR3 regions. One entry per CDR3 protein, called by TCRdb with MiXCR from the multiplex PCR reads. The sample gives 400,000 to 500,000 distinct CDR3 sequences, around a fifth of which show up once; 13% is in the top ten. Time point reported: persistent/refractory GD, antithyroid drugs over 5 years with positive TRAb. PBMC-derived RNA was used for the TCR library. This material consisted of peripheral blood mononuclear cells (PBMCs), taken when the disease was refractory, from a patient treated with antithyroid drugs. The receptors derive from a female donor with Graves disease.

The table lists this clonotype with a few counts. A read error is possible here, since a much larger clone lies one base away. The gene calls are TRBV28 and TRBJ2-7, with TRBD1 matching 8 bases. Germline lookup yields CDR1 MDHEN and CDR2 SYDVKM. CDR3 length equals 13 residues. The CDR3 nucleotides read TGTACCAGCAGCTCCGGACAGGGTTACGAGCAGTACTTC. As protein: CTSSSGQGYEQYF.

The chain employs TRBV24-1 and TRBJ1-2, with 9 bases lining up with TRBD1. Germline loops: CDR1 KGHDR, CDR2 SFDVKD. The CDR3 runs to 13 residues. The V gene end was trimmed by 5 bases and the J gene end by 3 bases; junction bases not matched to a gene: 0. CDR3 in amino acids: CATSGTGDYGYTF. The CDR3 DNA follows: TGTGCCACCAGTGGGACAGGGGACTATGGCTACACCTTC.

This clonotype was seen only a few times. The chain couples TRBV27 to TRBJ1-6; no clear D gene. The CDR3 runs to 15 residues. Germline loops: CDR1 MNHEY, CDR2 SMNVEV (reference sequence). Trimming removed 3 bases at V and 6 bases at J, with 12 bases between. CDR3 in amino acids: CASSLAAGLNSPLHF. DNA for the CDR3: TGTGCCAGCAGTTTGGCGGCAGGCCTTAATTCACCCCTCCACTTT.

This clonotype has more than one count but fewer than ten. This chain joins TRBV30 and TRBJ2-7; no definite D call. V lost 0 bases to trimming and J lost 3 bases, with 6 bases between them. In germline, CDR1 is GTSNPN, CDR2 SVGIG (reference sequence). This CDR3 is 12 amino acids long. This CDR3 is CAWSVQYYEQYF. CDR3 nucleotide sequence: TGTGCCTGGAGTGTACAATACTACGAGCAGTACTTC.

This clonotype was picked up many times. CDR3 sequence: CASSLGTPNQPQHF. The CDR3 DNA is TGTGCCAGCAGCCTCGGGACTCCAAATCAGCCCCAGCATTTT. This chain joins TRBV12-3 or TRBV12-4 and TRBJ1-5; possible D gene TRBD1, 5 bases. This CDR3 has 14 amino acids. Trimming shortened V by 6 bases and J by 4 bases, and 13 bases separated the two germline ends.

This clonotype was counted ten times or more. The gene calls are TRBV6-1 and TRBJ1-1; tentatively, D is TRBD1 (5 bases). The CDR3 runs 13 residues. The V and J ends lost 10 bases and 5 bases respectively, with 17 bases between them. Germline V lookup: CDR1 MNHNS, CDR2 SASEGT. The DNA for the CDR3 is TGTGCCATTAAAGGGGCGGAGGGAACTGAAGCTTTCTTT. The encoded protein is CAIKGAEGTEAFF.

This clonotype has more than one count but fewer than ten. The gene calls are TRBV28 and TRBJ1-3, with D perhaps matching TRBD1 (5 bases). CDR1 is MDHEN and CDR2 is SYDVKM in the germline V gene. This CDR3 contains 18 residues. V lost 4 bases, J lost 0 bases, and 19 bases lay in between. The CDR3 reads CASSSDVLGHLSGNTIYF. Here the CDR3 DNA reads TGTGCCAGCAGTTCAGACGTCTTAGGACACCTCTCTGGAAACACCATATATTTT.

This clonotype occurred many times. The chain uses TRBV14 and TRBJ2-7; no clear D. This CDR3 is built from 13 residues. Germline CDR1 is SGHDN and CDR2 is FVKESK. V dropped 6 bases and J dropped 1 base, with 10 bases sitting between them. CDR3 sequence (DNA): TGTGCCAGCAGTTACGGGCAGTCCTACGAGCAGTACTTC. Translation gives CASSYGQSYEQYF.

V gene TRBV9 combines with J gene TRBJ1-1, with 8 bases fitting TRBD1. J lost 5 bases, V lost 3 bases, and 12 bases had no gene match. CDR1 and CDR2 from the germline V gene are SGDLS and YYNGEE. This CDR3 contains 16 residues. The CDR3 coding sequence is TGTGCCAGCAGCGCCTTAAGGACAGGGAGGGGAACTGAAGCTTTCTTT. This gives the protein CASSALRTGRGTEAFF. The full variable domain, with the rest looked up from reference TRBV9 and TRBJ1-1, is DSGVTQTPKHLITATGQRVTLRCSPRSGDLSVYWYQQSLDQGLQFLIQYYNGEERAKGNILERFSAQQFPDLHSELNLSSLELGDSALYFCASSALRTGRGTEAFFGQGTRLTVV.

This rearrangement joins TRBV7-3 to TRBJ2-3, with 8 bases identical to TRBD1. The CDR3 covers 15 residues. Germline CDR1 SGHTA, CDR2 FQGTGA. Losses at the gene ends were 4 bases for V and 4 bases for J; bases not matched to a gene: 7. In DNA, the CDR3 is TGTGCCAGCAGCTCTACCGGGACAGGATCAGATACGCAGTATTTT. Translating gives CASSSTGTGSDTQYF.

This clonotype was seen ten or more times. The chain carries TRBV28 and TRBJ2-7; perhaps TRBD1 as D (5 bases). With 2 bases removed from V and 0 bases from J, the gap between germline ends came to 17 bases. Germline V CDR1 and CDR2: MDHEN, SYDVKM. The CDR3 is 17 amino acids. The CDR3 DNA sequence: TGTGCCAGCAGTTTACCCCTAAACAGGATCCTCTCCTACGAGCAGTACTTC. It encodes CASSLPLNRILSYEQYF.

The rearrangement links TRBV6-5 to TRBJ2-7; no firm D call. The CDR3 spans 13 residues. Germline V gene lookup returns CDR1 MNHEY and CDR2 SVGAGI. V lost 2 bases and J lost 6, with 11 bases in between. CDR3 nucleotides: TGTGCCAGCAGTTACGCCCTTTTGGGCGAGCAGTACTTC. It is translated as CASSYALLGEQYF.

The V gene is TRBV7-2, the J gene TRBJ2-7; D might be TRBD2 (5 bases). The CDR3 is 15 amino acids. Germline V gives CDR1 SGHTA, CDR2 FQGNSA. V was cut by 3 bases and J by 0 bases, with 12 bases left in between. Written as DNA, the CDR3 is TGTGCCAGCAGCTTTTTACGAGGGTTCTCCTACGAGCAGTACTTC. This encodes CASSFLRGFSYEQYF.

The gene calls are TRBV28 and TRBJ1-5; D not resolved. Germline loops: CDR1 MDHEN, CDR2 SYDVKM. This CDR3 is built from 15 residues. The V end lost 6 bases, the J end lost 2 bases, and 14 bases lay between the germline ends. In DNA, the CDR3 is TGTGCCAGCAGAACGAACAATGGGGGCAATCAGCCCCAGCATTTT. Translating gives CASRTNNGGNQPQHF.

There are a few counts of this clonotype. The V gene is TRBV18, the J gene TRBJ1-1; D perhaps matches TRBD1 (6 bases). V lost 2 bases to trimming and J lost 5 bases, with 21 bases between them. Germline CDR1 is KGHSH and CDR2 is LQKENI. CDR3 length: 17 residues. The CDR3 bases are TGTGCCAGCTCACCATCCGGGCGCGGATTAGGGGGAACTGAAGCTTTCTTT. It specifies CASSPSGRGLGGTEAFF.

This clonotype has ten or more counts. This chain joins TRBV30 and TRBJ2-7, with 10 nucleotides matching TRBD2. The CDR3 loop spans 12 amino acids. The germline V gene has CDR1 GTSNPN and CDR2 SVGIG (reference sequence). J was trimmed by 6 bases and V by 2 bases; bases with no gene match: 1. In DNA form, the CDR3 reads TGTGCCTGGAGTAGGACTAGCGGCGAGCAGTACTTC. It translates to CAWSRTSGEQYF.

J is TRBJ1-2 and V is TRBV29-1; D unresolved. The V gene's germline CDR1 is SQVTM and CDR2 ANQGSEA. The CDR3 consists of 14 residues. Trimming stripped 1 base from V and 4 bases from J, with 13 bases between. The CDR3 DNA reads as TGCAGCGTTGAAGGTCAGGCAACGGTCTATGGCTACACCTTC. This translates into CSVEGQATVYGYTF.

A few counts support this clonotype. The chain combines TRBV9 with TRBJ2-3, with 9 bases matching TRBD2. In germline, CDR1 is SGDLS, CDR2 YYNGEE. Germline trimming cut 0 bases from V and 5 bases from J; bases unmatched to any gene: 13. The CDR3 extends over 18 amino acids. As DNA, the CDR3 is TGTGCCAGCAGCGTAGATGTGCGGTCTAGCGGGGACGAAGATACGCAGTATTTT. This translates into CASSVDVRSSGDEDTQYF. The entire variable domain, with the rest obtained from reference TRBV9 and TRBJ2-3, is as follows: DSGVTQTPKHLITATGQRVTLRCSPRSGDLSVYWYQQSLDQGLQFLIQYYNGEERAKGNILERFSAQQFPDLHSELNLSSLELGDSALYFCASSVDVRSSGDEDTQYFGPGTRLTVL.

Turning to this clonotype: It may be a read error: a sequence one base away is much more abundant. The rearrangement links TRBV28 to TRBJ2-5; a weak D match, TRBD1 (6 bases). The ends were cut back, 3 bases at V and 11 bases at J, with 25 bases in the middle. CDR1 and CDR2 from the germline V gene are MDHEN and SYDVKM. This CDR3 has 16 residues. As DNA, the CDR3 is TGTGCCAGCAGTTTGACAAACAGGGATGGGTACAATGAGCAGTACTTC. Amino acid sequence: CASSLTNRDGYNEQYF.

The V call is TRBV6-1, the J call TRBJ1-3, with D maybe TRBD1 (5 bases). V was pared by 6 bases and J by 4 bases, with 16 bases between. Per germline, CDR1 MNHNS and CDR2 SASEGT. The CDR3 is made up of 15 amino acids. CDR3 sequence reads: CASSRDPPLGNTIYF. CDR3 coding DNA: TGTGCCAGCAGCCGGGACCCACCTCTCGGAAACACCATATATTTT.

The chain couples TRBV27 to TRBJ2-3; 9 bases agree with TRBD1. The germline V gene encodes CDR1 MNHEY and CDR2 SMNVEV (reference sequence). With V trimmed by 0 bases and J by 7 bases, 11 bases remained unmatched. This CDR3 contains 17 residues. Written as DNA, the CDR3 is TGTGCCAGCAGTTTATCGATCGGGACAGGGACGACGAATACGCAGTATTTT. Encoded protein: CASSLSIGTGTTNTQYF.

There are many counts of this clonotype. This chain connects TRBV12-3 or TRBV12-4 to TRBJ2-5; possible D gene TRBD2, 6 bases. There are 15 residues in the CDR3. Trimming cost V 3 bases and J 5 bases, with 16 bases left between them. In DNA, the CDR3 is TGTGCCAGCAGTTTGGTTGGCGGGATTAGGGAGACCCAGTACTTC. Protein: CASSLVGGIRETQYF.

V and J are TRBV13 and TRBJ2-2, with a weak D call TRBD2 (6 bases). Between the trimmed V and J ends, which lost 5 bases and 8 bases, there was a span of 21 bases. CDR3 length: 16 residues. Looked up from germline, CDR1 is PRHDT and CDR2 is FYEKMQ (reference sequence). The CDR3 sequence is CASSLYRGPTRGELFF. CDR3 bases: TGTGCCAGCAGCCTATATCGGGGACCGACTAGAGGGGAGCTGTTTTTT. Full variable domain (remainder filled in from reference TRBV13 and TRBJ2-2): AAGVIQSPRHLIKEKRETATLKCYPIPRHDTVYWYQQGPGQDPQFLISFYEKMQSDKGSIPDRFSAQQFSDYHSELNMSSLELGDSALYFCASSLYRGPTRGELFFGEGSRLTVL.

This clonotype was picked up many times. This chain joins TRBV6-5 and TRBJ2-5, with D possibly TRBD1 on 5 matching bases. CDR3 length: 13 residues. Looked up from germline, CDR1 is MNHEY and CDR2 is SVGAGI. Trimming took off 4 bases at V and 10 bases at J, with 16 bases between the two ends. CDR3 residues: CASSLYRSSGQYF. CDR3 in DNA: TGTGCCAGCAGTTTATACAGGAGTTCAGGCCAGTACTTC.